This TCR beta chain comes out of a study of identical twins. Whole-study results and caveats: Reduced insertions were recorded for abundant cord blood beta clonotypes, with no such pattern in memory repertoires.

This clonotype has just a few counts. The antigen remains undetermined. MiXCR was run by TCRdb on the 5' RACE reads, yielding one entry per CDR3 protein. Of 1.5 million to 2 million distinct CDR3 sequences in the sample, under 35% were seen once. The CDR3 covers 16 residues. Germline V lookup: CDR1 SGHTA, CDR2 FQGNSA. The V gene is TRBV7-2, the J gene TRBJ2-1; 9 bases are a match to TRBD2. The J call is uncertain, as TRBJ2-7 better fits the DNA end. This sequence originates from a newborn girl in good health. Source material: cord blood. For the CDR3, the DNA is TGTGCCAGCAGCTTAAGCCTAGCGGGGATTTACAATGAGCAGTACTTC. Translating it yields CASSLSLAGIYNEQYF.